The 4 T cell receptor beta chains presented below share a single source sample, sequenced in a study of CD8+ T cells in alopecia areata. Sequencing relied on a cDNA template that was reverse transcribed from extracted RNA. The table came from immunoSEQ multiplex PCR; TCRdb's copy has only in-frame clones and leaves some out. The sample was found to contain over 8,500 clones, and every one recurs. Markers used for sorting pooled cutaneous lymph node cells were CD4, CD8alpha, NKG2D, NKG2ACE and others. The source material was CD8+ T cells sorted from a lymph node. These receptor sequences come from a C3H/HeJ mouse with alopecia areata. The MHC haplotype of this mouse line is H2-k.

Many counts were recorded for this clone. Genes and germline come from the mouse. Read coverage stops 4 residues before the CDR3 terminus; the germline J gene supplies the remainder. The genes are TRBV14 and TRBJ2-4; no clear D. This CDR3 is built from 14 residues. Germline V lookup: CDR1 SGHDT, CDR2 FRDEAV. V dropped 1 base and J dropped 0 bases, with 6 bases sitting between them. CDR3 residues: CASSFKGSQNTLYF. Partial CDR3 DNA: TGTGCCAGCAGTTTCAAGGGTAGTCAAAAC.

This clone was seen at least ten times. Any gene name here is a mouse gene name. The read ends 4 residues before the CDR3 terminus; that terminus is restored from the germline J gene. The chain combines TRBV13-1 with TRBJ2-3, with 10 bases that match TRBD1. V gave up 2 bases and J gave up 0 bases; unmatched junction bases: 3. This CDR3 spans 16 amino acids. CDR1 and CDR2 from the germline V gene are NSHNY and SYGAGN. The CDR3 bases that were read are TGTGCCAGCAGTGAGGGACAGGGGTCTAGTGCAGAA. Protein: CASSEGQGSSAE. The whole CDR3 sequence is CASSEGQGSSAETLYF.

This clone was picked up many times. The gene names here belong to mouse. The CDR3 extends 4 residues past the end of the read, so its final part is completed from the germline J gene. The gene calls are TRBV5 and TRBJ2-7; 10 bases are shared with TRBD2. Trimming at V came to 4 bases and at J to 2 bases, leaving 2 bases not matched to a gene. Per the germline V gene, CDR1 is LGHNA and CDR2 is YNLKQL (reference sequence). This CDR3 has 14 amino acids. The CDR3 loop reads CASSPGLGTYEQYF. The sequenced CDR3 bases are TGTGCCAGCAGCCCGGGACTGGGGACCTAT.

Turning to this clone: The genes and germline here are from mouse. The read gets to within 4 residues of the CDR3 end, and the germline J gene fills in the rest. V and J are TRBV19 and TRBJ1-1; D call uncertain. The CDR3 loop spans 10 amino acids. Germline values: CDR1 FNHDT, CDR2 SITEND (reference sequence). Incomplete CDR3 DNA: TGTGCCAGCAGTATGGCA. Amino acids: CASSMA. The complete CDR3 reads CASSMAEVFF. Looking up the rest from reference TRBV19 and TRBJ1-1 gives the full variable domain: GGIITQTPKFLIGQEGQKLTLKCQQNFNHDTMYWYRQDSGKGLRLIYYSITENDLQKGDLSEGYDASREKKSSFSLTVTSAQKNEMAVFLCASSMAEVFFGKGTRLTVV.